Each of the 14 T cell receptor beta chains below was sequenced from the same sample in a study of blood T cell repertoires in COVID-19. Sequenced by immunoSEQ multiplex PCR; TCRdb stores in-frame clones only, minus some. The sample shows about 230,000 clones, around 84% of them seen only once. Sequencing was performed on peripheral blood. These receptors came from a man between 50 and 59 years old with COVID-19, enrolled during active disease.

This sequence joins TRBV5-1 and TRBJ1-2; D remains unclear. The length of the CDR3 is 14 residues. The germline CDR1 and CDR2 sequences are SGHRS and YFSETQ. Trimming shortened V by 0 bases and J by 7 bases, and 13 bases separated the two germline ends. CDR3 residues: CASSLADRGRGYTF. CDR3 coding DNA: TGCGCCAGCAGCTTGGCCGATCGGGGTCGTGGCTACACCTTC.

The chain links TRBV7-8 to TRBJ2-1; D is possibly TRBD2 (5 bases). Germline V gene sequence: CDR1 SGHVS, CDR2 FQNEAQ. The CDR3 contains 12 residues. The ends were cut back, 5 bases at V and 9 bases at J, with 11 bases in the middle. CDR3 nucleotides: TGTGCCAGCAGCCAGACGGGAATTGAGCAGTTCTTC. Its protein is CASSQTGIEQFF. The variable domain in full, completed from reference TRBV7-8 and TRBJ2-1, reads GAGVSQSPRYKVAKRGQDVALRCDPISGHVSLFWYQQALGQGPEFLTYFQNEAQLDKSGLPSDRFFAERPEGSVSTLKIQRTQQEDSAVYLCASSQTGIEQFFGPGTRLTVL.

This chain connects TRBV7-9 to TRBJ1-6; no clear D. Germline V lookup: CDR1 SEHNR, CDR2 FQNEAQ (reference sequence). V was trimmed by 1 base and J by 4 bases, leaving 11 bases between them. This CDR3 region has 16 residues. This chain's CDR3 is CASSLDSGSYNSPLHF. For the CDR3, the DNA is TGTGCCAGCAGCTTAGACAGCGGCTCATATAATTCACCCCTCCACTTT.

This chain links TRBV3-1 (or the pseudogene TRBV3-2) with TRBJ2-1; D call uncertain. The CDR3 length is 14 residues. Trimming took 0 bases from V and 9 from J, leaving 12 bases between them. The germline V gene encodes CDR1 LGHDT and CDR2 YNNKEL (reference sequence). The CDR3 DNA is TGTGCCAGCAGCCAAGATATACGCCCAGGTGAGCAGTTCTTC. It encodes CASSQDIRPGEQFF.

This chain joins TRBV9 and TRBJ1-6; a possible D gene is TRBD1 (6 bases). Per germline, CDR1 SGDLS and CDR2 YYNGEE. CDR3 size: 13 residues. V dropped 3 bases and J dropped 10 bases, with 11 bases sitting between them. The CDR3 bases are TGTGCCAGCAGCGCCAACAGGGACTCACCCCTCCACTTT. This codes for CASSANRDSPLHF.

The V and J genes are TRBV19 and TRBJ2-7; a weak D match, TRBD1 (7 bases). Germline V gene data show CDR1 as LNHDA and CDR2 as SQIVND (reference sequence). This CDR3 comprises 13 residues. V was cut by 8 bases and J by 1 base, with 12 bases left in between. The CDR3 DNA sequence: TGTGCCAGTGCCAGGGGGAGGTCCTACGAGCAGTACTTC. Translation: CASARGRSYEQYF. Supplemented by reference TRBV19 and TRBJ2-7, the full variable domain reads DGGITQSPKYLFRKEGQNVTLSCEQNLNHDAMYWYRQDPGQGLRLIYYSQIVNDFQKGDIAEGYSVSREKKESFPLTVTSAQKNPTAFYLCASARGRSYEQYFGPGTRLTVT.

This chain joins TRBV29-1 and TRBJ1-4; D is undetermined. The germline gives CDR1 SQVTM, CDR2 ANQGSEA. The length of the CDR3 is 13 residues. V lost 6 bases to trimming and J lost 1 base, with 9 bases between them. CDR3 nucleotide sequence: TGCAGCGTCCGTCGGGGAACTAATGAAAAACTGTTTTTT. It yields the protein CSVRRGTNEKLFF.

The chain combines TRBV12-5 with TRBJ1-1; a possible D gene is TRBD1 (5 bases). The V end was cut by 5 bases, the J end by 10 bases, with 20 bases between. The length of the CDR3 is 14 residues. The germline V gene has CDR1 LGHNT and CDR2 FRNRAP. Written as DNA, the CDR3 is TGTGCTAGTGGTCCTACCGGGGGAGGGGTGGGAGCTTTCTTT. Its protein is CASGPTGGGVGAFF. The variable domain in full, with the rest retrieved from reference TRBV12-5 and TRBJ1-1, is DARVTQTPRHKVTEMGQEVTMRCQPILGHNTVFWYRQTMMQGLELLAYFRNRAPLDDSGMPKDRFSAEMPDATLATLKIQPSEPRDSAVYFCASGPTGGGVGAFFGQGTRLTVV.

The V gene is TRBV7-2, the J gene TRBJ2-1; D is uncertain. Germline V gene lookup returns CDR1 SGHTA and CDR2 FQGNSA. CDR3 length equals 15 residues. Trimming took off 1 base at V and 8 bases at J, with 15 bases between the two ends. The CDR3 DNA follows: TGTGCCAGCAGCTTAGTTAGGCGACATTCGGATGAGCAGTTCTTC. Its translation is CASSLVRRHSDEQFF.

The count of this clone is one. This chain uses TRBV18 with TRBJ2-7, with 12 bases matching TRBD1. The CDR3 has 14 residues. Germline V gene sequence: CDR1 KGHSH, CDR2 LQKENI. Trimming took 7 bases from V and 5 from J; bases not matched to a gene: 6. The CDR3 coding sequence is TGTGCCAGCTTTCCGGGACAGGGGGCGAACGAGCAGTACTTC. Protein: CASFPGQGANEQYF.

J is TRBJ1-5 and V is TRBV24-1; no definite D call. The germline CDR1 and CDR2 sequences are KGHDR and SFDVKD. This CDR3 region has 16 residues. Trimming left V 5 bases short and J 6 bases short, with 19 bases between. CDR3 sequence reads: CATSAKGRGLGQPQHF. The CDR3 DNA reads as TGTGCCACCAGTGCTAAAGGGCGGGGATTGGGTCAGCCCCAGCATTTT.

V usage is TRBV7-3 and J usage is TRBJ2-1, with 8 nucleotides matching TRBD2. V lost 4 bases, J lost 7 bases, and 0 bases stayed unmatched. CDR1 is SGHTA, CDR2 FQGTGA, per germline. The CDR3 is 12 residues long. CDR3 protein: CASSSGGNEQFF. CDR3 nucleotides: TGTGCCAGCAGCTCGGGGGGGAATGAGCAGTTCTTC.

This chain joins TRBV27 and TRBJ2-7; the match to TRBD1 covers 9 bases. J was trimmed by 5 bases and V by 4 bases; bases with no gene match: 6. Germline V gene lookup returns CDR1 MNHEY and CDR2 SMNVEV (reference sequence). This CDR3 is built from 14 residues. The CDR3 region is CASSYGQGLDEQYF. In DNA, the CDR3 is TGTGCCAGCAGTTACGGACAGGGGTTGGACGAGCAGTACTTC.

The V gene is TRBV6-5, the J gene TRBJ2-2; 7 nucleotides match TRBD1. Germline loops: CDR1 MNHEY, CDR2 SVGAGI. The CDR3 is 13 amino acids. Trimming at V came to 10 bases and at J to 2 bases, leaving 4 bases not matched to a gene. The CDR3 coding sequence is TGTGCCACTCGACAGGGAAACACCGGGGAGCTGTTTTTT. Protein sequence: CATRQGNTGELFF.